The 14 T cell receptor beta chains reported below all come from one sample, sequenced in a study of identical twins. One entry per CDR3 protein results from TCRdb running MiXCR on the 5' RACE reads. Of under 300,000 distinct CDR3 sequences listed, more than 12% were seen once; the top ten hold around 9.5%. The sequenced material came from memory (CD45RO+) T cells sorted from blood. The receptors here all came from a woman in her late teens or twenties in good health.

This clonotype was seen a handful of times. The chain links TRBV15 to TRBJ1-5, with D unresolved. CDR3 length equals 12 residues. Trimming cost V 8 bases and J 0 bases, with 5 bases left between them. CDR1 LNHNV and CDR2 YYDKDF come from the germline V gene (reference sequence). The CDR3: CATSNSNQPQHF. The CDR3 bases are TGTGCCACCTCTAATAGCAATCAGCCCCAGCATTTT.

This clonotype was detected a few times. The V and J genes are TRBV9 and TRBJ1-3; D gene unclear. Germline CDR1 reads SGDLS; CDR2 reads YYNGEE. This CDR3 has 16 amino acids. Between the trimmed V and J ends, which lost 1 base and 0 bases, there was a span of 11 bases. CDR3: CASSVNRAPSGNTIYF. The CDR3 DNA reads as TGTGCCAGCAGCGTAAACCGGGCTCCCTCTGGAAACACCATATATTTT.

The rearrangement links TRBV20-1 to TRBJ2-7, with a weak D call TRBD1 (6 bases). This CDR3 is built from 12 residues. V dropped 5 bases and J dropped 2 bases, with 10 bases sitting between them. CDR1 and CDR2 (germline): DFQATT, SNEGSKA (reference sequence). CDR3 in DNA: TGCAGTGCTTCTCGGGACACCTACGAGCAGTACTTC. Translation gives CSASRDTYEQYF.

This clonotype has only a few counts. The chain couples TRBV27 to TRBJ2-7; the match to TRBD1 covers 7 bases. Trimming cost V 2 bases and J 7 bases; bases outside gene matches: 23. The CDR3 is 19 residues long. Germline CDR1 reads MNHEY; CDR2 reads SMNVEV (reference sequence). CDR3 loop: CASSLKGAAGIMVRREQYF. In DNA form, the CDR3 reads TGTGCCAGCAGTTTAAAGGGGGCGGCAGGGATAATGGTACGGCGTGAGCAGTACTTC.

This chain uses TRBV3-1 with TRBJ1-2; D is undetermined. The CDR3 covers 14 residues. Deletions cut 2 bases from V and 5 bases from J, with 12 bases between. Looked up from germline, CDR1 is LGHDT and CDR2 is YNNKEL (reference sequence). The CDR3 is CASSQRRGYYGYTF. The CDR3 DNA reads TGTGCCAGCAGCCAACGGCGGGGTTATTATGGCTACACCTTC.

This clonotype was observed many times. The chain combines TRBV9 with TRBJ1-2; maybe TRBD1 (5 bases). The CDR3 covers 13 residues. From germline, CDR1 is SGDLS and CDR2 YYNGEE. The ends were cut back, 2 bases at V and 3 bases at J, with 8 bases in the middle. CDR3 sequence: CASSVRVDYGYTF. The CDR3 DNA sequence: TGTGCCAGCAGCGTCAGGGTGGACTATGGCTACACCTTC.

V is TRBV7-6 and J is TRBJ2-2; tentative D call: TRBD2 (6 bases). The CDR3 contains 14 residues. Trimming took 2 bases from V and 6 from J, leaving 10 bases between them. Germline CDR1 and CDR2: SGHVS and FNYEAQ. CDR3 sequence (DNA): TGTGCCAGCAGCTTAAAGGCGGGGCCCGGGGAGCTGTTTTTT. It translates to CASSLKAGPGELFF.

This clonotype was counted only a few times. V usage is TRBV27 and J usage is TRBJ1-5; tentative D call: TRBD1 (6 bases). Germline V gene sequence: CDR1 MNHEY, CDR2 SMNVEV (reference sequence). Trimming removed 3 bases from V and 7 bases from J, with 10 bases in between. The CDR3 runs 13 residues. In DNA, the CDR3 is TGTGCCAGCAGTTTCGACAGGAGCCAGCCCCAGCATTTT. Amino acid sequence: CASSFDRSQPQHF.

V usage is TRBV5-8 and J usage is TRBJ2-3, with D hard to call. The germline CDR1 and CDR2 sequences are SGHTS and YDEGEE. V lost 0 bases to trimming and J lost 4 bases, with 15 bases between them. This CDR3 spans 16 amino acids. The CDR3 nucleotides are TGTGCCAGCAGCTTGGGCACCAACCGACAAGCAGATACGCAGTATTTT. This gives the protein CASSLGTNRQADTQYF. The full variable domain, rest sourced from reference TRBV5-8 and TRBJ2-3, is EAGVTQSPTHLIKTRGQQATLRCSPISGHTSVYWYQQALGLGLQFLLWYDEGEERNRGNFPPRFSGRQFPNYSSELNVNALELEDSALYLCASSLGTNRQADTQYFGPGTRLTVL.

This clonotype was seen ten or more times. V is TRBV5-1 and J is TRBJ2-5, with 11 bases lining up with TRBD2. Germline trimming cut 2 bases from V and 1 base from J; bases unmatched to any gene: 1. In germline, CDR1 is SGHRS, CDR2 YFSETQ. The CDR3 is made up of 15 amino acids. CDR3 residues: CASSFGTSGQETQYF. In nucleotides, the CDR3 is TGCGCCAGCAGCTTCGGGACTAGCGGCCAAGAGACCCAGTACTTC.

The V gene is TRBV9, the J gene TRBJ2-1; no clear D gene. This CDR3 has 13 amino acids. Germline V lookup: CDR1 SGDLS, CDR2 YYNGEE. V gave up 4 bases and J gave up 5 bases, with 10 bases separating them. CDR3 amino acids: CASSLRRDNEQFF. The CDR3 DNA follows: TGTGCCAGCAGCTTACGAAGAGACAATGAGCAGTTCTTC.

This clonotype was counted at least ten times. This chain uses TRBV4-2 with TRBJ2-5; TRBD1 is a possible D gene (6 bases). The CDR3 is 18 amino acids. Germline assignment: CDR1 LGHNA and CDR2 YNFKEQ. Trimming left V 5 bases short and J 0 bases short, with 22 bases between. CDR3 in amino acids: CASSVQGEGGSYQETQYF. The CDR3 DNA follows: TGTGCCAGCAGCGTCCAGGGCGAAGGGGGTTCGTACCAAGAGACCCAGTACTTC.

This clonotype has just a few counts. This chain uses TRBV18 with TRBJ1-1; no clear D. The germline V and J ends were trimmed by 6 bases and 2 bases, with 10 bases remaining between them. The germline CDR1 and CDR2 sequences are KGHSH and LQKENI. This CDR3 spans 13 amino acids. The CDR3 nucleotides read TGTGCCAGCTCCAGTTCGATCAACACTGAAGCTTTCTTT. Translation: CASSSSINTEAFF.

This clonotype was seen ten or more times. V and J are TRBV20-1 and TRBJ2-7; 7 bases are a match to TRBD2. The CDR3 runs to 11 residues. Germline lookup yields CDR1 DFQATT and CDR2 SNEGSKA (reference sequence). Trimming took 3 bases from V and 4 from J; bases not matched to a gene: 0. CDR3 loop: CSARGGYEQYF. CDR3 DNA: TGCAGTGCTAGGGGGGGGTACGAGCAGTACTTC.